This paragraph covers one T cell receptor beta chain sequence. Its antigen remains unknown. The sample belongs to a study of T cells and copy number aberrations in small-cell lung cancer. Points from the study as a whole: The study's sample size was small, so findings need validation.

Measured with immunoSEQ multiplex PCR; TCRdb has only the in-frame clones, and not every one. The table has fewer than 9,500 clones, roughly four fifths seen once. Between the trimmed V and J ends, which lost 8 bases and 0 bases, there was a span of 14 bases. CDR1 and CDR2 from the germline V gene are MNHNS and SASEGT. This CDR3 is 15 amino acids long. Sequencing was performed on normal tissue next to the tumor. The sequence was collected from a woman aged 45-59 years with small cell lung cancer. The chain couples TRBV6-1 to TRBJ1-5, with a possible D match to TRBD1 (5 bases). The CDR3 DNA reads TGTGCCAGCGCTCAACAGGAACTTAGCAATCAGCCCCAGCATTTT. Amino acids: CASAQQELSNQPQHF.